A selection of T cell receptor beta chains follows, all from one sample in a study of cytomegalovirus exposure and HLA in healthy donors. Assay used: immunoSEQ multiplex PCR; TCRdb lists only in-frame clones, some missing. The sample lists 75,000 to 80,000 clones, roughly 80% occurring once. Sequenced material: PBMCs. The receptors come from a male donor in good health and CMV-seronegative. Each CDR3 is given with its conserved first and last residue. D genes are given only for firm matches. Only some rows state a clone size, as once, few, many or a class for expanded clones.

d_call	v_call	clone_size	j_call	cdr3_nt	cdr3_aa
-	TRBV5-8	-	TRBJ1-6	TGTGCCAGCAGCGAGCGGGGACTTGGAGGGCATGTGACCCTCCACTTT	CASSERGLGGHVTLHF
TRBD1	TRBV15	-	TRBJ1-1	TGTGCCACCAGCAGAGGTAACAGGGGGTATATGAACACTGAAGCTTTCTTT	CATSRGNRGYMNTEAFF
-	TRBV5-8	once	TRBJ1-6	TGTGCCAGCAATCGGGATTCACCCCTCCACTTT	CASNRDSPLHF
TRBD2	TRBV5-6	-	TRBJ2-3	TGTGCCAGCAGCTTAGGACTAGCGGGGGGCCTACGAACGCAGTATTTT	CASSLGLAGGLRTQYF
-	TRBV19	-	TRBJ2-7	TGTGCCAGTAGCGACAGGGAGGACTACGAGCAGTACTTC	CASSDREDYEQYF
TRBD2	TRBV30	once	TRBJ2-5	TGTGCCTGGGGGACTAGCGGGGGCACAGAGACCCAGTACTTC	CAWGTSGGTETQYF
TRBD1	TRBV5-1	-	TRBJ2-7	TGCGCCAGCAGCTTGGGGAATGGAGCCGGGACAGGGGTATACGAGCAGTACTTC	CASSLGNGAGTGVYEQYF
TRBD1	TRBV11-3	-	TRBJ2-6	TGTGCCAGCAGCCAAACCGGGACAGGGTATTCTGGGGCCAACGTCCTGACTTTC	CASSQTGTGYSGANVLTF
TRBD2	TRBV28	once	TRBJ2-3	TGTGCCAGCAGGCCGGGAGGTGCTAGCACAGATACGCAGTATTTT	CASRPGGASTDTQYF
-	TRBV27	-	TRBJ2-5	TGTGCCAGCAGTTGGTCCGTGAGTGAGACCCAGTACTTC	CASSWSVSETQYF
TRBD1	TRBV6-1	-	TRBJ2-7	TGTGCCAGCAGTGAAGGACAGGGGGCACTGCAGTACTTC	CASSEGQGALQYF
TRBD1	TRBV7-8	-	TRBJ2-7	TGTGCCAGCAGCTTAGGACTACGGCCCACAGGGGGCTCCTACGAGCAGTACTTC	CASSLGLRPTGGSYEQYF
TRBD1	TRBV28	-	TRBJ1-4	TGTGCCAGCAGTCGGTCGGACAGGCCCTCTGAAAAACTGTTTTTT	CASSRSDRPSEKLFF
-	TRBV19	-	TRBJ2-7	TGTGCCAGTAGTAGGGGGCGGAGGTCCCCTCGCGAGCAGTACTTC	CASSRGRRSPREQYF
-	TRBV6-1	-	TRBJ2-1	TGTGCCAGCCGGCTCGGCCAGCTAGGAGGAGGTGAGCAGTTCTTC	CASRLGQLGGGEQFF
TRBD2	TRBV15	-	TRBJ2-7	TGTGCCACCAGCTTCGGACTAGCGGGGCGCTTCGGGTACGAGCAGTACTTC	CATSFGLAGRFGYEQYF
-	TRBV28	-	TRBJ2-3	TGTGCCAGCAGTTCCCCACGGCGGGCCACAGATACGCAGTATTTT	CASSSPRRATDTQYF
-	TRBV5-6	-	TRBJ1-1	TGTGCCAGCAGCTCATGGGGCGATCACCCCGAAGCTTTCTTT	CASSSWGDHPEAFF
-	TRBV20-1	-	TRBJ2-7	TGCAGTGCCTCGCGCTCCTACGAGCAGTACTTC	CSASRSYEQYF
-	TRBV7-8	-	TRBJ1-2	TGTGCCAGCAGTAGTCACAGGGTTACTCCCTATGGCTACACCTTC	CASSSHRVTPYGYTF
-	TRBV28	-	TRBJ1-2	TGTGCCAGCAGTTTCCAGAGACAGCTTAATGGCTACCCCTTC	CASSFQRQLNGYPF
-	TRBV14	-	TRBJ1-1	TGTGCCAGCAGCCCGACAATGCTTCGCACTGAAGCTTTCTTT	CASSPTMLRTEAFF
TRBD1	TRBV7-9	-	TRBJ2-1	TGTGCCAGCAGCCCGGGACAGGGTGTTCTCTACAATGAGCAGTTCTTC	CASSPGQGVLYNEQFF
TRBD1	TRBV7-6	-	TRBJ2-1	TGTGCCAGCAGCTTAGCGCGGACAGGGTATGAGCAGTTCTTC	CASSLARTGYEQFF
-	TRBV7-9	-	TRBJ2-7	TGTGCCAGCAGCTTAGGTCAGGGTAGGGTGACCTACGAGCAGTACTTC	CASSLGQGRVTYEQYF